This T cell receptor (beta chain) was retrieved from a study of blood T cells in healthy people across ages. Study-wide points: CMV status of donors was unknown, possibly confounding expanded clonotype changes.

CDR3 length: 16 residues. Trimming took 4 bases from V and 2 from J; bases not matched to a gene: 6. This clonotype showed up just a few times. Antigen unknown. PCR was performed a second time for roughly 7 to 11 cycles using a sample-barcoded 5' primer and a J-beta primer mix. TCRdb passed the 5' RACE reads through MiXCR, listing each CDR3 protein once. Of about 730,000 distinct CDR3 sequences listed, roughly 44% are singletons. Sequencing used blood. The clonotype was recovered from a woman aged 55-69 years in good health. The chain couples TRBV12-3 or TRBV12-4 to TRBJ2-7; TRBD2 agrees at 12 bases. DNA of the CDR3: TGTGCCAGCAGTTCAGGAAGACTAGCGGGGGCCTACGAGCAGTACTTC. This encodes CASSSGRLAGAYEQYF.